Listed below are T cell receptor beta chains from one sample, sequenced in a study of shared clonotypes between healthy human individuals. Only in-frame clones appear in the TCRdb table, and some are missing; sequencing was by immunoSEQ multiplex PCR. The table has hundreds of thousands of clones, roughly 79% seen once. The sequencing sample was made of PBMCs. Receptor source: a woman aged 40 to 50 in good health. Some clones in this sample may be carry-over from other donors' samples. Each CDR3 is given with its conserved first and last residue. Fields, in order: D gene, J gene, V gene, clone size, CDR3 DNA, CDR3 protein. A D gene is named only where the DNA matches it firmly. Expanded clones are given a class, and other clones once, few, many or no size at all.

D: TRBD2; J: TRBJ2-7; V: TRBV10-2; size: .; DNA: TGCGCCAGCACCACTCCAGCGGGAGGCCCCTACGAGCAGTACTTC; CDR3: CASTTPAGGPYEQYF
D: .; J: TRBJ2-3; V: TRBV27; size: .; DNA: TGTGCCAGCAGTTTTGTCGGCAGGCGGCCGGACAAGACGCAGTATTTT; CDR3: CASSFVGRRPDKTQYF
D: .; J: TRBJ1-5; V: TRBV2; size: many; DNA: TGTGCCAGCAGTTACGGGACGGAGAATCAGCCCCAGCATTTT; CDR3: CASSYGTENQPQHF
D: .; J: TRBJ2-2; V: TRBV4-1; size: .; DNA: TGCGCCAGCAGCCAAGGTAGCGAAAACGGGGAGCTGTTTTTT; CDR3: CASSQGSENGELFF
D: .; J: TRBJ1-1; V: TRBV5-1; size: .; DNA: TGCGCCAGCAGCTACCGGGGAGGGGACACTGAAGCTTTCTTT; CDR3: CASSYRGGDTEAFF
D: .; J: TRBJ2-3; V: TRBV9; size: many; DNA: TGTGCCAGCAGCGTAGAATTCGTGGATACGCAGTATTTT; CDR3: CASSVEFVDTQYF
D: .; J: TRBJ2-7; V: TRBV14; size: .; DNA: TGTGCCAGCAGCCCCTGGGGGTGGCAGGGGTCCTACGAGCAGTACTTC; CDR3: CASSPWGWQGSYEQYF
D: .; J: TRBJ1-1; V: TRBV6-5; size: many; DNA: TGTGCCAGCACCCAGGAGGTGGTGGCTTTCTTT; CDR3: CASTQEVVAFF
D: .; J: TRBJ1-2; V: TRBV7-2; size: few; DNA: TGTGCCAGCAGCTTTCCGGGACTTTATGGCTACACCTTC; CDR3: CASSFPGLYGYTF
D: .; J: TRBJ2-3; V: TRBV19; size: .; DNA: TGTGCCAGTAGTATTCCCGGCTCCACAGATACGCAGTATTTT; CDR3: CASSIPGSTDTQYF
D: TRBD2; J: TRBJ2-7; V: TRBV5-4; size: .; DNA: TGTGCCAGCAGCTTGGAGTTGGAGCGGGAGTTTGGCGAGCAGTACTTC; CDR3: CASSLELEREFGEQYF
D: .; J: TRBJ1-2; V: TRBV15; size: once; DNA: TGTGCCACCAGCAGGCGGACAGTGGGCCATGGCTACACCTTC; CDR3: CATSRRTVGHGYTF
D: TRBD1; J: TRBJ1-1; V: TRBV29-1; size: .; DNA: TGCAGCATTTCCCCCGTGGGACAGGGGGCCACTGAAGCTTTCTTT; CDR3: CSISPVGQGATEAFF
D: TRBD1; J: TRBJ1-5; V: TRBV5-6; size: .; DNA: TGTGCCAGCAGCTTGGACCGGGACAGGGGGTATCAGCCCCAGCATTTT; CDR3: CASSLDRDRGYQPQHF
D: TRBD2; J: TRBJ2-7; V: TRBV11-1; size: .; DNA: TGTGCCAGCAGCCCAGGACTAGCGGGAACCTACGAGCAGTACTTC; CDR3: CASSPGLAGTYEQYF
D: TRBD1; J: TRBJ1-2; V: TRBV5-1; size: few; DNA: TGCGCCAGTCGAACAGGGGCTAACTATGGCTACACCTTC; CDR3: CASRTGANYGYTF
D: .; J: TRBJ1-2; V: TRBV29-1; size: once; DNA: TGCAGCGTGGACGTGACAGTTGGCTACACCTTC; CDR3: CSVDVTVGYTF
D: .; J: TRBJ2-7; V: TRBV2; size: few; DNA: TGTGCCAGCAGTGAACTGCTATACGAGCAGTACTTC; CDR3: CASSELLYEQYF
D: .; J: TRBJ2-7; V: TRBV10-1; size: .; DNA: TGCGCCAGCAGGGGGGGCGGGAGACCCTACGAGCAGTACTTC; CDR3: CASRGGGRPYEQYF
D: .; J: TRBJ1-3; V: TRBV30; size: .; DNA: TGTGCCTGGAGTGACAAGCCTGGAAACACCATATATTTT; CDR3: CAWSDKPGNTIYF
D: .; J: TRBJ2-1; V: TRBV15; size: once; DNA: TGTGCCACCAGCATCCCGGCTCTCGATGAGCAGTTCTTC; CDR3: CATSIPALDEQFF
D: TRBD2; J: TRBJ2-1; V: TRBV27; size: .; DNA: TGTGCCAGCAAAAAGCTGAATCTAGCGGGAGGTCTTGGGTACAATGAGCAGTTCTTC; CDR3: CASKKLNLAGGLGYNEQFF
D: .; J: TRBJ1-5; V: TRBV28; size: .; DNA: TGTGCCAGCAGTTTCCCCCAGAAGTGGAGAGGGGACCAACGGAGCAATCAGCCCCAGCATTTT; CDR3: CASSFPQKWRGDQRSNQPQHF
D: .; J: TRBJ2-3; V: TRBV29-1; size: .; DNA: TGCAGCGGGGTTACAGGAGGGGATACGCAGTATTTT; CDR3: CSGVTGGDTQYF
D: TRBD2; J: TRBJ2-1; V: TRBV2; size: .; DNA: TGTGCCAGCAGTCCAATAGCGGGAATAGGGGATGAGCAGTTCTTC; CDR3: CASSPIAGIGDEQFF